The 18 T cell receptor beta chains below were found in one sample sequenced in a study of T cell responses to AZD1222 COVID-19 vaccine. Using immunoSEQ multiplex PCR, the repertoire was profiled, and TCRdb retains in-frame clones only, with some absent. The sample records 80,000 or so clones, 80% to 90% being singletons. This specimen was peripheral blood, taken on day 0 of AZD1222 vaccination. These receptors originate from an adult in good health.

The chain has TRBV3-1 (or the pseudogene TRBV3-2) and TRBJ2-1, with D hard to call. CDR1 is LGHDT and CDR2 is YNNKEL in the germline V gene (reference sequence). Trimming left V 3 bases short and J 5 bases short, with 5 bases between. The CDR3 contains 12 residues. The DNA of the CDR3 is TGTGCCAGCAGCCAGTGGGACAATGAGCAGTTCTTC. Protein sequence: CASSQWDNEQFF.

The chain employs TRBV5-8 and TRBJ1-2, with no clear D. This CDR3 has 12 amino acids. CDR1 and CDR2 from the germline V gene are SGHTS and YDEGEE. V shed 2 bases and J shed 10 bases, with 12 bases lying between them. The CDR3 loop is CASSLLPAVYTF. The CDR3 DNA sequence: TGTGCCAGCAGCTTACTCCCAGCGGTCTACACCTTC.

For the CDR3, the DNA is TGTGCCAGCAGCCCCGTGGGGTGGAACACTGAAGCTTTCTTT. Translation gives CASSPVGWNTEAFF. The V and J genes are TRBV7-9 and TRBJ1-1; D unclear. The V and J ends lost 5 bases and 1 base respectively, with 11 bases between them. Germline CDR1 SEHNR, CDR2 FQNEAQ (reference sequence). CDR3 length: 14 residues.

This sequence joins TRBV9 and TRBJ1-1; 7 nucleotides line up with TRBD1. V lost 5 bases and J lost 7; bases outside the gene matches: 11. Per the germline V gene, CDR1 is SGDLS and CDR2 is YYNGEE. This CDR3 spans 14 amino acids. For the CDR3, the DNA is TGTGCCAGCAGTCCCGCGACAGGGCAAAATGAAGCTTTCTTT. As protein: CASSPATGQNEAFF.

This clone was counted a single time. The chain joins TRBV5-1 to TRBJ2-2, with TRBD2 matching 12 bases. Per germline, CDR1 SGHRS and CDR2 YFSETQ. V was pared by 3 bases and J by 8 bases, with 8 bases of the junction left unmatched. This CDR3 is built from 16 residues. The CDR3 loop reads CASSSLAGGPEGELFF. The DNA for the CDR3 is TGCGCCAGCAGCTCACTAGCGGGGGGCCCAGAGGGGGAGCTGTTTTTT. Combining the CDR3 with reference TRBV5-1 and TRBJ2-2 gives the whole variable domain KAGVTQTPRYLIKTRGQQVTLSCSPISGHRSVSWYQQTPGQGLQFLFEYFSETQRNKGNFPGRFSGRQFSNSRSEMNVSTLELGDSALYLCASSSLAGGPEGELFFGEGSRLTVL.

The chain couples TRBV27 to TRBJ2-1, with 13 positions matching TRBD2. Unmatched junction bases numbered 10, after V lost 5 bases and J lost 0 bases. This CDR3 is 19 amino acids long. Germline values: CDR1 MNHEY, CDR2 SMNVEV (reference sequence). Here the CDR3 DNA reads TGTGCCAGCAGTACCCGACTAGCGGGGGGCCACCTCTCCTACAATGAGCAGTTCTTC. Its protein product is CASSTRLAGGHLSYNEQFF.

This sequence joins TRBV25-1 and TRBJ1-2, with no clear D. V was pared by 7 bases and J by 1 base, with 7 bases between. CDR3 length equals 12 residues. Germline values: CDR1 MGHDK, CDR2 SYGVNS. Here the CDR3 DNA reads TGTGCCAGCACCAGAGATAACTATGGCTACACCTTC. This gives the protein CASTRDNYGYTF.

About this clone: Other nucleotide sequences in the sample specify the same CDR3. The V gene is TRBV24-1, the J gene TRBJ2-1; D not resolved. V shed 7 bases and J shed 0 bases, with 3 bases lying between them. The CDR3 contains 12 residues. Germline V CDR1 and CDR2: KGHDR, SFDVKD. CDR3 sequence: CATRSSYNEQFF. The CDR3 nucleotides are TGTGCCACCAGGAGCTCCTACAATGAGCAGTTCTTC.

This clone was recorded once. The chain has TRBV5-4 and TRBJ2-1; 7 positions match TRBD2. The CDR3 extends over 13 amino acids. After removal of 0 bases from V and 8 bases from J, the junction contained 2 bases not matched to a gene. Germline V CDR1 and CDR2: SGHNT, YYREEE (reference sequence). CDR3 loop: CASSLGLAYEQFF. CDR3 nucleotide sequence: TGTGCCAGCAGCTTGGGACTAGCTTATGAGCAGTTCTTC.

The J gene is TRBJ2-1, the V gene TRBV7-2, with TRBD1 matching 7 bases. The V and J ends lost 5 bases and 11 bases, in that order; junction bases with no gene match: 12. The germline CDR1 and CDR2 sequences are SGHTA and FQGNSA. The CDR3 runs to 14 residues. CDR3 DNA: TGTGCCAGCAGCATGACCGGGACAGCCTTTAAGCAGTTCTTC. As protein: CASSMTGTAFKQFF.

The chain joins TRBV11-3 to TRBJ1-2; 9 positions match TRBD1. CDR1 is SGHNT and CDR2 is YENEEA in the germline V gene. The trim removed 5 bases at V and 7 bases at J, leaving 14 bases unmatched. The CDR3 is 16 residues long. CDR3 protein: CASSTRLKDRGFGYTF. CDR3 bases: TGTGCCAGCAGCACTCGACTTAAAGACAGGGGGTTTGGCTACACCTTC.

This clone appeared once. This chain connects TRBV19 to TRBJ1-2, with D maybe TRBD1 (5 bases). The CDR3 loop spans 14 amino acids. The germline V and J ends were trimmed by 2 bases and 2 bases, with 9 bases remaining between them. In germline, CDR1 is LNHDA, CDR2 SQIVND (reference sequence). CDR3 nucleotides: TGTGCCAGTAGTATACAGGGCCTCAACTATGGCTACACCTTC. Amino acid sequence: CASSIQGLNYGYTF.

V is TRBV19 and J is TRBJ1-1; no clear D. From germline, CDR1 is LNHDA and CDR2 SQIVND (reference sequence). Trimming removed 1 base at V and 1 base at J, with 10 bases between. CDR3 size: 15 residues. CDR3 DNA: TGTGCCAGTAGTATAGGCTCAGCGACGAACACTGAAGCTTTCTTT. The encoded protein is CASSIGSATNTEAFF.

The chain uses TRBV7-6 and TRBJ1-3, with 9 bases matching TRBD1. The V segment lost 3 bases and the J segment 1 base; nucleotides outside the gene matches: 7. This CDR3 has 17 amino acids. Looked up from germline, CDR1 is SGHVS and CDR2 is FNYEAQ. CDR3 coding DNA: TGTGCCAGCAGCTTGATCCCGGGACAGGGATCTGGAAACACCATATATTTT. Translating gives CASSLIPGQGSGNTIYF.

The V gene is TRBV6-6, the J gene TRBJ1-1; no clear D. The V and J ends lost 2 bases and 3 bases respectively, with 10 bases between them. Germline V gene lookup returns CDR1 MNHNY and CDR2 SVGAGI (reference sequence). This CDR3 comprises 14 residues. Written as DNA, the CDR3 is TGTGCCAGCAGTTACGACGGGTGGTACACTGAAGCTTTCTTT. Translation gives CASSYDGWYTEAFF.

This sequence joins TRBV7-3 and TRBJ2-1, with D maybe TRBD1 (6 bases). Germline V CDR1 and CDR2: SGHTA, FQGTGA. With 5 bases removed from V and 0 bases from J, the gap between germline ends came to 11 bases. CDR3 size: 15 residues. Here the CDR3 reads CASSPRGGSYNEQFF. For the CDR3, the DNA is TGTGCCAGCAGCCCCCGAGGGGGCTCCTACAATGAGCAGTTCTTC.

The V and J genes are TRBV7-9 and TRBJ1-5; D perhaps matches TRBD1 (6 bases). The CDR3 sequence is 16 residues long. Deletions cut 5 bases from V and 6 bases from J, with 20 bases between. The germline V gene has CDR1 SEHNR and CDR2 FQNEAQ (reference sequence). CDR3 sequence reads: CASSPGGARGVQPQHF. The CDR3 bases are TGTGCCAGCAGCCCGGGGGGGGCGCGGGGAGTTCAGCCCCAGCATTTT.

The V and J genes are TRBV7-2 and TRBJ2-7; 11 bases fit TRBD2. The V gene's germline CDR1 is SGHTA and CDR2 FQGNSA. The CDR3 has 15 residues. J lost 6 bases, V lost 1 base, and 5 bases had no gene match. For the CDR3, the DNA is TGTGCCAGCAGCTTAGTAGCGGGGGGGCCAAGCGAGCAGTACTTC. The encoded protein is CASSLVAGGPSEQYF.